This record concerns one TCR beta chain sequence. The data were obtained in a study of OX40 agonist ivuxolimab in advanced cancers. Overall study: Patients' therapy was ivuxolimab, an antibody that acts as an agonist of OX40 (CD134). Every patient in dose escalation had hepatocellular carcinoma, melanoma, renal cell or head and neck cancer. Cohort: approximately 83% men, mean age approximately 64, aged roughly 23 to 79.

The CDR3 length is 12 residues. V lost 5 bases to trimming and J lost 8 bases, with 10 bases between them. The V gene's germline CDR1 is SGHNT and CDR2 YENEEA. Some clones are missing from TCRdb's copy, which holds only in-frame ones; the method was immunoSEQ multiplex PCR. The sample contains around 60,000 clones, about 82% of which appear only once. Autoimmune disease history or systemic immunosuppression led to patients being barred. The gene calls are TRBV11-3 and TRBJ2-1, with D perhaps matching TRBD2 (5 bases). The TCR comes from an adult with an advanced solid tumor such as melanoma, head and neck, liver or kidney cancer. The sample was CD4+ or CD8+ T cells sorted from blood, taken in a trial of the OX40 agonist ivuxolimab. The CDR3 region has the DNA TGTGCCAGCAGCCGTGACGGGGATGAGCAGTTCTTC. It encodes CASSRDGDEQFF.